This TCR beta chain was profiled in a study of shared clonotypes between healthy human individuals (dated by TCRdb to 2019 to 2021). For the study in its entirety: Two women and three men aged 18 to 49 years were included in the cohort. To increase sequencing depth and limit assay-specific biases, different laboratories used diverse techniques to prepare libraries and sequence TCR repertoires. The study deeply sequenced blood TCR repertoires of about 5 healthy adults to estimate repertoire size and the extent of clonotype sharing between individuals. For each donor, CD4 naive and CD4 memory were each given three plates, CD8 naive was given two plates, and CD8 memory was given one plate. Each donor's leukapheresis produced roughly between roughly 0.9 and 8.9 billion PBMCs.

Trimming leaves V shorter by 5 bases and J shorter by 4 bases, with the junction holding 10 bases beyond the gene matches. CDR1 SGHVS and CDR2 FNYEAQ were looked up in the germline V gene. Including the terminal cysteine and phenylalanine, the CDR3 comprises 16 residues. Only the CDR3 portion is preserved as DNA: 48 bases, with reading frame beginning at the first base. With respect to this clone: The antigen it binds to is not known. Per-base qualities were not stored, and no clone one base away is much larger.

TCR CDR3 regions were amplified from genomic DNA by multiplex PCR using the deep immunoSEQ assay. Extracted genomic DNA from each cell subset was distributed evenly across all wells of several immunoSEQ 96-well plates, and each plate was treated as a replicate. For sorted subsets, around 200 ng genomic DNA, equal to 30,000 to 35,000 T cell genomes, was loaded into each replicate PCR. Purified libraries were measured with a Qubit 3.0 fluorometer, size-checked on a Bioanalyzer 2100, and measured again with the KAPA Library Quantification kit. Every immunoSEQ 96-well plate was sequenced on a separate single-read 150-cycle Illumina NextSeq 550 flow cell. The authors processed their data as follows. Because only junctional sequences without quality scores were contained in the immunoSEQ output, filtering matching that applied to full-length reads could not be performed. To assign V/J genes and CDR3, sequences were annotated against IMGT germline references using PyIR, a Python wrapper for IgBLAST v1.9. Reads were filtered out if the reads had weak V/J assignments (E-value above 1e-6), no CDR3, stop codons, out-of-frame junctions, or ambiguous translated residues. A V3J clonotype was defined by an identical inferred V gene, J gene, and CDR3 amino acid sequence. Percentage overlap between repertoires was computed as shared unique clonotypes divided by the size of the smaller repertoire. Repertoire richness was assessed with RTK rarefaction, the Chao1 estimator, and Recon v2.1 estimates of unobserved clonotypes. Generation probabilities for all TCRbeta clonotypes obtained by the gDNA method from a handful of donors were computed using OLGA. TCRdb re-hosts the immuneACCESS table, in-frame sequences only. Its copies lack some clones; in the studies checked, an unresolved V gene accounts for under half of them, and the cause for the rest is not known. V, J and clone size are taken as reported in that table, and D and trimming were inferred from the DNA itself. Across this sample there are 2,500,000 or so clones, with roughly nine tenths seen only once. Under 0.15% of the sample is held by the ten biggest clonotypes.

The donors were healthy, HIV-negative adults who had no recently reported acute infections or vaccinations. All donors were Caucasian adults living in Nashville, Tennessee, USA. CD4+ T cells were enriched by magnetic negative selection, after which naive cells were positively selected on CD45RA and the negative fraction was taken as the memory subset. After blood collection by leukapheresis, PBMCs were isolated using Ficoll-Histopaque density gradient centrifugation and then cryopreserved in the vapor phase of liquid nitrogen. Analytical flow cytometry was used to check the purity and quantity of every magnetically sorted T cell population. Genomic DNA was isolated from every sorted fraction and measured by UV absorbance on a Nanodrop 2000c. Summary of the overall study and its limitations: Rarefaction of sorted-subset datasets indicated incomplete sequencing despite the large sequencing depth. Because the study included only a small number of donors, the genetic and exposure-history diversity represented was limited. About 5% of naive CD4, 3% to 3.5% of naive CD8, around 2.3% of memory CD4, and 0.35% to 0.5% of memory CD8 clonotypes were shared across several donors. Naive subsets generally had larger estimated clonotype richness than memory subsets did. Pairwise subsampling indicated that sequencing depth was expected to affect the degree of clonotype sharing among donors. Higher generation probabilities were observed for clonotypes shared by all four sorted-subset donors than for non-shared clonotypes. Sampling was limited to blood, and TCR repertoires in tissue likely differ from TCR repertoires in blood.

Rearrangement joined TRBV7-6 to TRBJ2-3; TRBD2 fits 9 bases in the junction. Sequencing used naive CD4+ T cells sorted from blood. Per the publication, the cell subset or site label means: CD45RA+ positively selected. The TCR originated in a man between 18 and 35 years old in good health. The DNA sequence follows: TGTGCCAGCAGCCAAATCAGCGGGAGGTTTTCAGATACGCAGTATTTT. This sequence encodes CASSQISGRFSDTQYF.